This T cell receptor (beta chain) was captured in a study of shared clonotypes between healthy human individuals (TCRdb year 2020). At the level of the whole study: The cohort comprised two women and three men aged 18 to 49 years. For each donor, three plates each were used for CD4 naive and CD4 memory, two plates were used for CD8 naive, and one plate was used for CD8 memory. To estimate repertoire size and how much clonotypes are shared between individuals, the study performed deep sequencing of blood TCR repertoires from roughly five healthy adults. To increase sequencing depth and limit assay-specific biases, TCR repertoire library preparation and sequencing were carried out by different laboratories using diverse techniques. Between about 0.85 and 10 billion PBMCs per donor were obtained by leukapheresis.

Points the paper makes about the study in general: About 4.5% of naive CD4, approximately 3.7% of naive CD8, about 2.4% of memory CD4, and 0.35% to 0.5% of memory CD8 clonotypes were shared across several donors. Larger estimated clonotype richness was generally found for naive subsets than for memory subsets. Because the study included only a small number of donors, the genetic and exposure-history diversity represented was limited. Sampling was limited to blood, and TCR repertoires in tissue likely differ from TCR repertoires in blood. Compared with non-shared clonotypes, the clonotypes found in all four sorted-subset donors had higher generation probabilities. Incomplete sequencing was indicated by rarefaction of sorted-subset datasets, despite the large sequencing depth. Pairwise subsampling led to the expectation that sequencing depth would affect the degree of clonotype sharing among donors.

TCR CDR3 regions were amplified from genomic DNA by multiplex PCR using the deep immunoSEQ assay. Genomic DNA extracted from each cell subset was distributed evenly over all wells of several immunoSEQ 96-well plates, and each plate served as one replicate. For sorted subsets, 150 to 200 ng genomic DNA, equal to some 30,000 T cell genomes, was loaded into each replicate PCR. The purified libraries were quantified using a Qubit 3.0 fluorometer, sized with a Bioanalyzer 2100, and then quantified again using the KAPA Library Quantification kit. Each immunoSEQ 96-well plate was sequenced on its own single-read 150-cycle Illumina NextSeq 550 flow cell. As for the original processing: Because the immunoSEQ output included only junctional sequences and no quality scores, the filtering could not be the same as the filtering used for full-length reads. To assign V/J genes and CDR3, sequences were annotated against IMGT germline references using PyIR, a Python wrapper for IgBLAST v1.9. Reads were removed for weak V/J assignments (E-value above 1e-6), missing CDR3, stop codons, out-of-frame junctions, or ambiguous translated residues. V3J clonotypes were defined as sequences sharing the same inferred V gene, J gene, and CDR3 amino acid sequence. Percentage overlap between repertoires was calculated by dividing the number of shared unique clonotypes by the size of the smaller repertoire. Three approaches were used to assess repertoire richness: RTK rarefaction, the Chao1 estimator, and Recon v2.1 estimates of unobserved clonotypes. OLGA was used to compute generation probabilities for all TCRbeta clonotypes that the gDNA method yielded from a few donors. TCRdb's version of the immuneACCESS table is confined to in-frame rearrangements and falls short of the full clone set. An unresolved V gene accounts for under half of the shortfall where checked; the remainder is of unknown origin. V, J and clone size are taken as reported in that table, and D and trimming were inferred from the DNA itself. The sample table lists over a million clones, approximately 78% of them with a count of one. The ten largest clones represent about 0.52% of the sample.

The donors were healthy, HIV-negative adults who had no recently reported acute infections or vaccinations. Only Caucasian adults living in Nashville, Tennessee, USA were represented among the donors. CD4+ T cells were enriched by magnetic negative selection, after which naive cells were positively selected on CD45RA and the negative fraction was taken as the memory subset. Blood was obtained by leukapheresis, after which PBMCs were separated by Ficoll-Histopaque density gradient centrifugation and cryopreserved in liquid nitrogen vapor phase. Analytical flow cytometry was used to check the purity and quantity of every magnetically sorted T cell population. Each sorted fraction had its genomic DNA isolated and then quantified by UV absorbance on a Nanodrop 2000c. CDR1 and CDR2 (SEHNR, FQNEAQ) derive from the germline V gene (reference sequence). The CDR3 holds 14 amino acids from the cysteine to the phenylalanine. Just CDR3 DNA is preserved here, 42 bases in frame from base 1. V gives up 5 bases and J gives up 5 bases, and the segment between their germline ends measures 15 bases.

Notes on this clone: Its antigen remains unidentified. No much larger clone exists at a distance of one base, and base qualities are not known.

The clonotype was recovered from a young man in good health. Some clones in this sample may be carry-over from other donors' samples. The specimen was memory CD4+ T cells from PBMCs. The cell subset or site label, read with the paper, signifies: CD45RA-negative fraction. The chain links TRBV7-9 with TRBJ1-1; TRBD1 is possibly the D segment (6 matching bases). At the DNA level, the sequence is TGTGCCAGCAGCGGGGACAACTGGGGGACTGAAGCTTTCTTT. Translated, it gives CASSGDNWGTEAFF.